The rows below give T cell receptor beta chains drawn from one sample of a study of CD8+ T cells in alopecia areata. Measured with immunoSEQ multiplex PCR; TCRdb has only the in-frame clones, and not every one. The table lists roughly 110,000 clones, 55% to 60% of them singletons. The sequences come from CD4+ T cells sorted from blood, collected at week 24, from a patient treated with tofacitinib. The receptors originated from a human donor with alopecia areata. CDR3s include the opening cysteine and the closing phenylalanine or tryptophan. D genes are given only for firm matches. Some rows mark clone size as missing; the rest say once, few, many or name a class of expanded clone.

CDR3nt: TGTGCCAGCAGCTTAGTTCTCAACAGGGGCTACACCTTC; CDR3aa: CASSLVLNRGYTF; d_gene: .; v_gene: TRBV11-2; abundance: once; j_gene: TRBJ1-2
CDR3nt: TGTGCCAGCAGCCCAAAAAGCCCCACCGGGGAGCTGTTTTTT; CDR3aa: CASSPKSPTGELFF; d_gene: .; v_gene: TRBV14; abundance: many; j_gene: TRBJ2-2
CDR3nt: TGCAGCGTTGTTGGGCAGGGGGAAGGAGGGAATCAGCCCCAGCATTTT; CDR3aa: CSVVGQGEGGNQPQHF; d_gene: TRBD1; v_gene: TRBV29-1; abundance: .; j_gene: TRBJ1-5
CDR3nt: TGTGCCAGCAGCCGCCCGGGACATACAAAAGAGACCCAGTACTTC; CDR3aa: CASSRPGHTKETQYF; d_gene: .; v_gene: TRBV7-2; abundance: .; j_gene: TRBJ2-5
CDR3nt: TGCAGCGTTTCTAGACCTGTCGGCACCTACAATGAGCAGTTCTTC; CDR3aa: CSVSRPVGTYNEQFF; d_gene: .; v_gene: TRBV29-1; abundance: .; j_gene: TRBJ2-1
CDR3nt: TGTGCCAGCAGCAGGGGAGGGGTCGAGACCCAGTACTTC; CDR3aa: CASSRGGVETQYF; d_gene: TRBD2; v_gene: TRBV7-9; abundance: .; j_gene: TRBJ2-5
CDR3nt: TGTGCCAGCAGTTCCCGGACAGGACAAGAGACCCAGTACTTC; CDR3aa: CASSSRTGQETQYF; d_gene: TRBD1; v_gene: TRBV28; abundance: few; j_gene: TRBJ2-5
CDR3nt: TGCGCCAGCAGCGAAGGACAGGGCCTTGGACACACTGAAGCTTTCTTT; CDR3aa: CASSEGQGLGHTEAFF; d_gene: TRBD1; v_gene: TRBV4-1; abundance: .; j_gene: TRBJ1-1
CDR3nt: TGCAGCGTTGTGGTGGCAGGGTTGAACACTGAAGCTTTCTTT; CDR3aa: CSVVVAGLNTEAFF; d_gene: .; v_gene: TRBV29-1; abundance: .; j_gene: TRBJ1-1
CDR3nt: TGCGCCAGCAGTGTAGAGGGGAACACTGAAGCTTTCTTT; CDR3aa: CASSVEGNTEAFF; d_gene: .; v_gene: TRBV10-2; abundance: .; j_gene: TRBJ1-1
CDR3nt: TGTGCCAGCACCGGGACAGGGTCGTATAGCAATCAGCCCCAGCATTTT; CDR3aa: CASTGTGSYSNQPQHF; d_gene: TRBD1; v_gene: TRBV9; abundance: .; j_gene: TRBJ1-5